This passage covers 19 T cell receptor beta chains from one sample sequenced in a study of blood T cell repertoires in COVID-19. Produced via immunoSEQ multiplex PCR; TCRdb's table is partial and in-frame only. The sample lists a few hundred thousand clones; 80% to 90% were seen once. Sequences were obtained from PBMCs or T cells enriched from blood (not recorded which). The receptors originated from a man aged 30 to 39 who had recovered from COVID-19.

This chain joins TRBV23-1 and TRBJ2-7; TRBD1 is a possible D gene (6 bases). TRBV23-1 is given ORF status, its function remaining uncertain. Trimming left V 4 bases short and J 3 bases short, with 16 bases between. The CDR3 runs 15 residues. The CDR3 sequence: CASSPTRGQVYEQYF. For the CDR3, the DNA is TGCGCCAGCAGTCCGACAAGGGGACAAGTCTACGAGCAGTACTTC.

The gene calls are TRBV24-1 and TRBJ2-2; TRBD2 agrees at 10 bases. There are 16 residues in the CDR3. CDR1 and CDR2 (germline): KGHDR, SFDVKD. The ends lost 9 bases at V and 1 base at J; junction bases unmatched: 7. CDR3 bases: TGTGCCACCGAGGATACTAGCGGGATGAACACCGGGGAGCTGTTTTTT. This codes for CATEDTSGMNTGELFF.

V usage is TRBV4-1 and J usage is TRBJ2-3; 9 positions agree with TRBD1. Germline CDR1 and CDR2: MGHRA and YSYEKL. The J segment lost 1 base and the V segment lost 3 bases, leaving 8 bases of the junction unmatched. This CDR3 has 17 amino acids. The CDR3 region has the DNA TGCGCCAGCAGCCAGAACAGGGGGCGGCAAGGCACAGATACGCAGTATTTT. This sequence encodes CASSQNRGRQGTDTQYF.

The chain has TRBV15 and TRBJ2-3; the D gene is possibly TRBD2 (6 bases). V was trimmed by 3 bases and J by 4 bases, leaving 26 bases between them. The CDR3 runs 19 residues. Germline CDR1 LNHNV, CDR2 YYDKDF (reference sequence). The CDR3 sequence: CATSSKLGRSGGRADTQYF. The CDR3 nucleotides read TGTGCCACCAGCAGCAAACTCGGAAGATCCGGGGGACGGGCAGATACGCAGTATTTT.

V usage is TRBV10-3 and J usage is TRBJ1-1; 10 positions agree with TRBD1. CDR3 length: 14 residues. In germline, CDR1 is ENHRY, CDR2 SYGVKD. Trimming at V came to 2 bases and at J to 10 bases, leaving 7 bases not matched to a gene. CDR3 bases: TGTGCCATCAGTGAGATTGGACAGGGGGTGGCAGCTTTCTTT. This gives the protein CAISEIGQGVAAFF.

This chain uses TRBV7-2 with TRBJ2-1; D possibly corresponds to TRBD2 (6 bases). The length of the CDR3 is 14 residues. Trimming left V 2 bases short and J 6 bases short, with 11 bases between. In germline, CDR1 is SGHTA, CDR2 FQGNSA. In DNA, the CDR3 is TGTGCCAGCAGCTTATTCAGGAGGGGCAATGAGCAGTTCTTC. Translated: CASSLFRRGNEQFF.

The chain has TRBV14 and TRBJ2-7, with a weak D call TRBD1 (5 bases). CDR3 size: 16 residues. Trimming left V 4 bases short and J 0 bases short, with 16 bases between. Looked up from germline, CDR1 is SGHDN and CDR2 is FVKESK. The DNA for the CDR3 is TGTGCCAGCAGCCTCCGACAGTTTGGAAGCTCCTACGAGCAGTACTTC. Protein product: CASSLRQFGSSYEQYF.

The V and J genes are TRBV2 and TRBJ1-6; D possibly corresponds to TRBD1 (6 bases). Trimming pared 5 bases from V and 7 bases from J, leaving 12 bases between. Germline V gene sequence: CDR1 SNHLY, CDR2 FYNNEI. The CDR3 runs 14 residues. CDR3 sequence: CASSSRTVNSPLHF. The CDR3 nucleotides read TGTGCCAGCAGTTCAAGGACAGTCAATTCACCCCTCCACTTT.

The genes are TRBV11-2 and TRBJ1-2; 12 bases are shared with TRBD1. V was clipped by 3 bases and J by 8 bases; unmatched bases: 10. The CDR3 contains 16 residues. Looked up from germline, CDR1 is SGHAT and CDR2 is FQNNGV. The CDR3 nucleotides read TGTGCCAGCAGCTTTGGAAGCCCGGGACAGGGGGCAGGCTACACCTTC. This codes for CASSFGSPGQGAGYTF.

The rearrangement joins TRBV27 to TRBJ1-2; tentative D call: TRBD1 (5 bases). V was pared by 1 base and J by 2 bases, with 8 bases between. This CDR3 has 14 residues. CDR1 is MNHEY, CDR2 SMNVEV, per germline (reference sequence). The chain's CDR3 is CASSLYTGNYGYTF. CDR3 nucleotide sequence: TGTGCCAGCAGTTTATATACAGGAAACTATGGCTACACCTTC.

The chain combines TRBV28 with TRBJ1-2; D remains ambiguous. V gave up 6 bases and J gave up 4 bases, with 18 bases separating them. The CDR3 length is 15 residues. CDR1 is MDHEN, CDR2 SYDVKM, per germline. The CDR3 sequence is CASRPPLGRIYGYTF. The CDR3 bases are TGTGCCAGCAGACCCCCTTTGGGCCGAATCTATGGCTACACCTTC.

This chain uses TRBV7-8 with TRBJ2-5; a possible D gene is TRBD2 (6 bases). The CDR3 is 15 amino acids. The germline V gene encodes CDR1 SGHVS and CDR2 FQNEAQ. Between the trimmed V and J ends, which lost 5 bases and 0 bases, there was a span of 13 bases. CDR3 protein: CASSPWGENQETQYF. The CDR3 nucleotides are TGTGCCAGCAGCCCCTGGGGGGAGAACCAAGAGACCCAGTACTTC.

A note on this clone: Germline is not matched at one junction end, which may reflect a read error. This sequence joins TRBV7-2 and TRBJ1-2; maybe TRBD1 (5 bases). Germline V gene data show CDR1 as SGHTA and CDR2 as FQGNSA. The CDR3 has 13 residues. This chain's CDR3 is CASSLVRDYSYTF. Written as DNA, the CDR3 is TGTGCCAGCAGCTTAGTGAGGGACTATAGCTACACCTTC.

The rearrangement joins TRBV19 to TRBJ2-6; a possible D gene is TRBD1 (8 bases). Trimming left V 10 bases short and J 0 bases short, with 22 bases between. CDR1 and CDR2 (germline): LNHDA, SQIVND (reference sequence). The CDR3 has 18 amino acids. CDR3 residues: CATRPGGQVYSGANVLTF. The CDR3 DNA reads TGTGCCACCCGACCGGGGGGACAGGTCTACTCTGGGGCCAACGTCCTGACTTTC.

This rearrangement joins TRBV6-5 to TRBJ1-5; D call uncertain. V lost 5 bases to trimming and J lost 2 bases, with 10 bases between them. Germline-derived CDR1 and CDR2 are MNHEY and SVGAGI. The CDR3 contains 14 residues. The CDR3 DNA follows: TGTGCCAGCAGTACAGACATGGGCAATCAGCCCCAGCATTTT. Residues: CASSTDMGNQPQHF.

V gene TRBV5-1 combines with J gene TRBJ1-4; D might be TRBD1 (6 bases). Germline CDR1 is SGHRS and CDR2 is YFSETQ. Trimming stripped 4 bases from V and 0 bases from J, with 13 bases between. This CDR3 has 16 amino acids. The CDR3 spells CASSPGTSATNEKLFF. CDR3 coding DNA: TGCGCCAGCAGCCCGGGGACATCTGCAACTAATGAAAAACTGTTTTTT.

The chain combines TRBV7-9 with TRBJ1-1, with TRBD1 matching over 9 bases. The CDR3 extends over 14 amino acids. Germline lookup yields CDR1 SEHNR and CDR2 FQNEAQ (reference sequence). J lost 1 base, V lost 5 bases, and 2 bases had no gene match. The CDR3 here is CASSRGQGNTEAFF. The DNA of the CDR3 is TGTGCCAGCAGCCGGGGACAGGGGAACACTGAAGCTTTCTTT.

Comment on this clone: Germline is not matched at one junction end, which may reflect a read error. The rearrangement links TRBV7-9 to TRBJ1-5; D ambiguous. The CDR3 is 15 amino acids. The germline CDR1 and CDR2 sequences are SEHNR and FQNEAQ (reference sequence). The CDR3 sequence: CASSLGGGRNQPQHF. CDR3 bases: TGTGCCAGCAGCTTAGGAGGAGGGCGCAACCAGCCCCAGCATTTT.

The J gene is TRBJ2-5, the V gene TRBV30; D is possibly TRBD2 (5 bases). The V end was cut by 3 bases, the J end by 7 bases, with 15 bases between. Germline CDR1 is GTSNPN and CDR2 is SVGIG (reference sequence). This CDR3 is 13 amino acids long. The chain's CDR3 is CAWSAGLRGTQYF. The CDR3 bases are TGTGCCTGGAGCGCGGGCCTCCGGGGGACCCAGTACTTC.